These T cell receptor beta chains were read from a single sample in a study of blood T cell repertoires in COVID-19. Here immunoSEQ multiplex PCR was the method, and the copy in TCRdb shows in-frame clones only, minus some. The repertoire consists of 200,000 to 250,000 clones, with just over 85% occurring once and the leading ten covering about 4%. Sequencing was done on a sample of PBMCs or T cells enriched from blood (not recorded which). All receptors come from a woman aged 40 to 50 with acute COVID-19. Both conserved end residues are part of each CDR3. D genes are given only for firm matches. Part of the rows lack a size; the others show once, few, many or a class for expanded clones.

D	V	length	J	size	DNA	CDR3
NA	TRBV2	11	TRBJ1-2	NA	TGTGCCATCTCCAGGCGACGTGGCTACACCTTC	CAISRRRGYTF
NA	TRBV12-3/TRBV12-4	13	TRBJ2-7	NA	TGTGCCAGCAGTTGGGCGGGGGCTTACGAGCAGTACTTC	CASSWAGAYEQYF
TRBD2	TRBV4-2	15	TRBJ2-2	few	TGTGCCAGCAGCCCCATTTCGGGAGGCACCGGGGAGCTGTTTTTT	CASSPISGGTGELFF
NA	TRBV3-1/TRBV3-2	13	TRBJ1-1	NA	TGTGCCAGCAGCCTTTACAGGGACACTGAAGCTTTCTTT	CASSLYRDTEAFF
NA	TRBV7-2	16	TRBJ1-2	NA	TGTGCCAGCAGCCCGGGAGGGGCTGTGAGGAACTATGGCTACACCTTC	CASSPGGAVRNYGYTF
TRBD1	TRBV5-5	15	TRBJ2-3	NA	TGTGCCAGCAGCCGGGACAGTCCTAGCACAGATACGCAGTATTTT	CASSRDSPSTDTQYF
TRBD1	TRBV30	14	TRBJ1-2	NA	TGTGCCTGGAGAAAACTGGGACAGCTACATGGCTACACCTTC	CAWRKLGQLHGYTF
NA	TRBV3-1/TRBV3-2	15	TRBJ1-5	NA	TGTGCCAGCAGCCCAGAGGTCACAGGGATCCAGCCCCAGCATTTT	CASSPEVTGIQPQHF
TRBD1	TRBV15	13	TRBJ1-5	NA	TGTGCCACCAGCTGGACAGGGGGTCAGCCCCAGCATTTT	CATSWTGGQPQHF
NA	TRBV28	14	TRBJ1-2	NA	TGTGCCAGCAGTTCGACAGTACCTAACTATGGCTACACCTTC	CASSSTVPNYGYTF
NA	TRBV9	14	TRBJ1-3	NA	TGTGCCAGCAGCGTTTCAGACTCTGGAAACACCATATATTTT	CASSVSDSGNTIYF
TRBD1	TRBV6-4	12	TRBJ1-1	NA	TGTGCCAGCAGTGACTCGACAGGGGAAGCTTTCTTT	CASSDSTGEAFF
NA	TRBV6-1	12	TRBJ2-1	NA	TGTGCCAGCAGTGACCACCCGCGGGAGCAGTTCTTC	CASSDHPREQFF
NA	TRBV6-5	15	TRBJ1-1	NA	TGTGCCAGCAGTTCCCCAACAGGGATGAACACTGAAGCTTTCTTT	CASSSPTGMNTEAFF